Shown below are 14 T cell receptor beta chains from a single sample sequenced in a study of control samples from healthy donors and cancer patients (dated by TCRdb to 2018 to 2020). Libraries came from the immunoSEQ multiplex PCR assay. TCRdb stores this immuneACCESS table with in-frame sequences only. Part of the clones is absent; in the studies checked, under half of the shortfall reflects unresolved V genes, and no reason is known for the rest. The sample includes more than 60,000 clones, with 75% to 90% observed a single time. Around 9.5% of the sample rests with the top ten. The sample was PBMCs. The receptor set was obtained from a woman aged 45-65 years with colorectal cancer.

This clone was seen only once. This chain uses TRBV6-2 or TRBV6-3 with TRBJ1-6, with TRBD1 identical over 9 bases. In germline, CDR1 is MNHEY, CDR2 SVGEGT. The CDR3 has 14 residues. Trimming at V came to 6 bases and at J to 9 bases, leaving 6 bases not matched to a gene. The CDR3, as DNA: TGTGCCAGCAGACCTACAGGGGGCTCTTCACCCCTCCACTTT. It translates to CASRPTGGSSPLHF.

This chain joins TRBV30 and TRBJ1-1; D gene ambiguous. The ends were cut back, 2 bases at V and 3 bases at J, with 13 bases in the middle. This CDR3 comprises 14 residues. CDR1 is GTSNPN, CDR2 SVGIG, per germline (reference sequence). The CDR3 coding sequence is TGTGCCTGGAGTCCCGTGGGAGGGTACACTGAAGCTTTCTTT. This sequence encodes CAWSPVGGYTEAFF.

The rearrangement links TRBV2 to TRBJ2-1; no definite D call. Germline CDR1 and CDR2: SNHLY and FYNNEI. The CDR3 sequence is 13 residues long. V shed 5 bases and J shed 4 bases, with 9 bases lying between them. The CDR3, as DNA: TGTGCCAGCAGTCGGACGGCTTACAATGAGCAGTTCTTC. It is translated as CASSRTAYNEQFF.

CDR3 sequence: CASSTFVGTGNEQFF. CDR3 DNA sequence: TGTGCCAGTAGTACCTTCGTAGGAACTGGTAATGAGCAGTTCTTC. This chain links TRBV19 with TRBJ2-1; D not certain. CDR3 size: 15 residues. V was trimmed by 4 bases and J by 7 bases, leaving 17 bases between them. Germline CDR1 is LNHDA and CDR2 is SQIVND (reference sequence).

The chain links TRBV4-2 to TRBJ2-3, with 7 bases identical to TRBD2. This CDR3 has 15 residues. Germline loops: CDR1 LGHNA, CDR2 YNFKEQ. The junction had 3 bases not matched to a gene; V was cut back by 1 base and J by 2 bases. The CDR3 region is CASSQAGGYTDTQYF. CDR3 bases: TGTGCCAGCAGCCAAGCGGGGGGATACACAGATACGCAGTATTTT.

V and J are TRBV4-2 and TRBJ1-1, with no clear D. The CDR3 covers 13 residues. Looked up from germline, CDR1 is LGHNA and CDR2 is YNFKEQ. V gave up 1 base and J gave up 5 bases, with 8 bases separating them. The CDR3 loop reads CASSQGGRTEAFF. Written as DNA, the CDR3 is TGTGCCAGCAGCCAAGGTGGGAGGACTGAAGCTTTCTTT.

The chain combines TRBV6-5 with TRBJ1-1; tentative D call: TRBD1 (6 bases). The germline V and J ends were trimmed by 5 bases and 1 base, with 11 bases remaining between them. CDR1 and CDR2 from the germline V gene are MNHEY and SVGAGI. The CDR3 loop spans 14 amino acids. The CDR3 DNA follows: TGTGCCAGCAGTATTCAGGGGCCGAACACTGAAGCTTTCTTT. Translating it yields CASSIQGPNTEAFF.

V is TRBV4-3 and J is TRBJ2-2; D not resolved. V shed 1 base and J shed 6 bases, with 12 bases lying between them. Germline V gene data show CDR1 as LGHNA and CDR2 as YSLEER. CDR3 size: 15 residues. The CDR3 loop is CASSQGTSRAGELFF. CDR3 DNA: TGCGCCAGCAGCCAAGGGACCTCTCGGGCCGGGGAGCTGTTTTTT.

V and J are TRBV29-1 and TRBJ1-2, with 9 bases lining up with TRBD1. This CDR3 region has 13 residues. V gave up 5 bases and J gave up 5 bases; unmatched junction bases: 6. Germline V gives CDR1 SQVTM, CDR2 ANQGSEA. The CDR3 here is CSVRDREAYGYTF. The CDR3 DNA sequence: TGCAGCGTTCGGGACAGGGAGGCTTATGGCTACACCTTC.

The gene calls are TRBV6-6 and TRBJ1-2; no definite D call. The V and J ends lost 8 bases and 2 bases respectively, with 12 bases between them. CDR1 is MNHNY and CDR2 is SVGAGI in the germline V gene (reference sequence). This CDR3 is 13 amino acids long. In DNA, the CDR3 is TGTGCCAGCCGGAGTGGAGAGAACTATGGCTACACCTTC. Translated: CASRSGENYGYTF.

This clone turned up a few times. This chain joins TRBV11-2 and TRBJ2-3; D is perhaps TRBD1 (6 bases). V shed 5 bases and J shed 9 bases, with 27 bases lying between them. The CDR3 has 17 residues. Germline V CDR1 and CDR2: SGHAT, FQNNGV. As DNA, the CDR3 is TGTGCCAGCAGCCCAGCCCCCGGGACACCGGAGAGGTGGACGCAGTATTTT. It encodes CASSPAPGTPERWTQYF.

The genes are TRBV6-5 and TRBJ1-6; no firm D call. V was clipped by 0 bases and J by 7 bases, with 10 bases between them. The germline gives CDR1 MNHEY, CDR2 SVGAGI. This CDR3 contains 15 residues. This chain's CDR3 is CASSYSRRGNSPLHF. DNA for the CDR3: TGTGCCAGCAGTTACTCCAGGAGAGGCAATTCACCCCTCCACTTT.

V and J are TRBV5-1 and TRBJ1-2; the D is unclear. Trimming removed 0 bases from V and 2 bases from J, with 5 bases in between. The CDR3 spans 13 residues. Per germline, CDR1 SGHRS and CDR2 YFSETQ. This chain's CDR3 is CASSLDENYGYTF. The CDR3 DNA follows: TGCGCCAGCAGCTTGGATGAGAACTATGGCTACACCTTC.

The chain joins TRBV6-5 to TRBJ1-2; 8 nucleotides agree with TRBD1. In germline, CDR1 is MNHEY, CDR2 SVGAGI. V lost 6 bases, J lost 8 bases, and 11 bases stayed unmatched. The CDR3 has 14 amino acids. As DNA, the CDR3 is TGTGCCAGCAGGAGAGATGGACAGGGACACGGCTACACCTTC. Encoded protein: CASRRDGQGHGYTF.